This is a list of T cell receptor beta chains from one sample in a study of glioma-infiltrating T cells. A single record per CDR3 protein comes from TCRdb applying MiXCR to the multiplex PCR reads. The sample includes around 120,000 distinct CDR3 sequences, about 25% of them seen just once. Source material: glioma tissue, nonneoplastic brain tissue, or PBMCs (not recorded which). The receptor set was obtained from a human donor with low-grade glioma or glioblastoma, undergoing nonglioma brain surgery, or in good health (not recorded which). Each CDR3 is given with its conserved first and last residue. Each record gives: J gene, V gene, D gene, clone size, CDR3 DNA, CDR3 protein. D genes are given only for firm matches. Clone size is stated in some rows and not others, as once, few, many or a class when expanded.

TRBJ2-5 | TRBV7-2 | TRBD2 | few | TGTGCCAGCAGCTTAAGGGCGGGGGGAGGAGAGACCCAGTACTTC | CASSLRAGGGETQYF
TRBJ1-5 | TRBV27 | TRBD1 | many | TGTGCCAGCAGCCCGGGACAGGGCCCCAATCAGCCCCAGCATTTT | CASSPGQGPNQPQHF
TRBJ1-2 | TRBV7-9 | TRBD1 | NA | TGTGCCAGCAGCTTAGCGGGGACAGAGCGCTATGGCTACACCTTC | CASSLAGTERYGYTF
TRBJ2-1 | TRBV20-1 | TRBD1 | NA | TGCATTGCTAGAGATAAGCGGGACAGGGGCGGTGAGCAGTTCTTC | CIARDKRDRGGEQFF
TRBJ2-3 | TRBV7-2 | TRBD2 | NA | TGTGCCAGCAGCTCCAGCGGGGTCACAGATACGCAGTATTTT | CASSSSGVTDTQYF
TRBJ2-1 | TRBV28 | NA | few | TGTGCCAGCAGTCTGAAGGGGTCAGGGCAGTTCTTC | CASSLKGSGQFF
TRBJ1-5 | TRBV20-1 | NA | many | TGCAGTGTCCGACGGGAGACCAATCAGCCCCAGCATTTT | CSVRRETNQPQHF
TRBJ2-4 | TRBV20-1 | NA | few | TGCAGTGCTAGAGGGGGCATCTTAGCCAAAAACATTCAGTACTTC | CSARGGILAKNIQYF
TRBJ2-1 | TRBV5-1 | TRBD2 | NA | TGCGCCAGCAGCTTGGGGGTGACTAGCGGGGGGGCCAATGAGCAGTTCTTC | CASSLGVTSGGANEQFF
TRBJ2-3 | TRBV14 | NA | few | TGTGCCAGCAGCCAAGGTACCGTAGCGGACTTACGCACAGATACGCAGTATTTT | CASSQGTVADLRTDTQYF
TRBJ1-1 | TRBV5-1 | NA | few | TGCGCCAGCAGCCGACTTACAGGGAACACTGAAGCTTTCTTT | CASSRLTGNTEAFF
TRBJ2-5 | TRBV6-6 | NA | NA | TGTGCCAGCAGTTACAAAGGGTTACAAGAGACCCAGTACTTC | CASSYKGLQETQYF
TRBJ1-4 | TRBV2 | NA | NA | TGTGCCAGCAGTGAGAAGGGATACGAAAAACTGTTTTTT | CASSEKGYEKLFF
TRBJ2-1 | TRBV7-6 | NA | NA | TGTGCCAGCAGCCTGACTAGTGAGCAGTTCTTC | CASSLTSEQFF
TRBJ2-1 | TRBV7-9 | TRBD1 | NA | TGTGCCAGCAGCTCGGACAGGGGGGGGTACAATGAGCAGTTCTTC | CASSSDRGGYNEQFF
TRBJ2-1 | TRBV19 | TRBD1 | NA | TGTGCCAGTTTGACTCGGACCGGGACAGGGGGCAATGAGCAGTTCTTC | CASLTRTGTGGNEQFF
TRBJ2-5 | TRBV4-2 | TRBD2 | few | TGTGCCAGCAGCCAAGCTAGCGGGGGCCCCCAAGAGACCCAGTACTTC | CASSQASGGPQETQYF
TRBJ2-3 | TRBV28 | NA | many | TGTGCCAGCAACGACCTCCGGGGCCCCACAGATACGCAGTATTTT | CASNDLRGPTDTQYF
TRBJ1-4 | TRBV9 | NA | NA | TGTGCCAGCAGCGTCCAACAGGGAGGAGCTGAAAAACTGTTTTTT | CASSVQQGGAEKLFF
TRBJ2-2 | TRBV6-1 | NA | few | TGTGCCAGCAGGGGGAACACCGGGGAGCTGTTTTTT | CASRGNTGELFF
TRBJ2-1 | TRBV4-1 | NA | many | TGCGCCAGCAAGGCAGCCTACAATGAGCAGTTCTTC | CASKAAYNEQFF
TRBJ1-2 | TRBV12-3/TRBV12-4 | NA | many | TGTGCCAGCAGCTTACGGGCTAACTATGGCTACACCTTC | CASSLRANYGYTF
TRBJ2-3 | TRBV6-1 | NA | many | TGTGCCAGCAGTAACTATCAGGGTAGGGGGGCGGATACGCAGTATTTT | CASSNYQGRGADTQYF
TRBJ1-1 | TRBV7-8 | NA | NA | TGTGCCAGCAGCTTAGGGGGACTGAACACCTTGAACACTGAAGCTTTCTTT | CASSLGGLNTLNTEAFF
TRBJ2-3 | TRBV25-1 | TRBD1 | few | TGTGCCAGCAGCTTTATACGAGGGGACAGGGGGCGTGCAGATACGCAGTATTTT | CASSFIRGDRGRADTQYF
TRBJ1-2 | TRBV29-1 | NA | few | TGCAGCGTTGAAGACCCCTGGACAGACGGCTACACCTTC | CSVEDPWTDGYTF
TRBJ2-1 | TRBV19 | NA | few | TGTGCCAGTAGTATCTCAGGCAGTGCACAGTTCTTC | CASSISGSAQFF